The next 3 T cell receptor beta chains were all read from a single sample in a study of T cell repertoires in cytomegalovirus infection. No antigens are known for them. TCRdb re-called the reads with MiXCR, one entry per CDR3 protein. The table lists around 710,000 distinct CDR3 sequences, under 35% of them singletons, with roughly 13% in the top ten. The material was cultured CD8+ T cells from PBMCs, obtained from culture after CMV antigen stimulation. The source is a human donor in good health (CMV status not recorded). Some clones in this sample may be carry-over from other donors' samples.

V is TRBV29-1 and J is TRBJ1-2, with 9 positions matching TRBD1. The CDR3 extends over 12 amino acids. Germline CDR1 and CDR2: SQVTM and ANQGSEA. The ends lost 6 bases at V and 6 bases at J; junction bases unmatched: 5. CDR3: CSVGDREHGYTF. The CDR3, as DNA: TGCAGCGTGGGGGACAGGGAGCATGGCTACACCTTC.

V is TRBV27 and J is TRBJ1-1; TRBD1 matches 9 bases. Trimming took 5 bases from V and 5 from J; bases not matched to a gene: 6. The CDR3 has 14 amino acids. Looked up from germline, CDR1 is MNHEY and CDR2 is SMNVEV (reference sequence). The CDR3 DNA sequence: TGTGCCAGCAGTCAATCACAGGGGGCAACTGAAGCTTTCTTT. Its translation is CASSQSQGATEAFF.

V and J are TRBV7-3 and TRBJ2-7, with TRBD1 matching over 8 bases. Germline assignment: CDR1 SGHTA and CDR2 FQGTGA. The V segment lost 2 bases and the J segment 4 bases; nucleotides outside the gene matches: 7. CDR3 size: 15 residues. The CDR3 nucleotides read TGTGCCAGCAGCTTAGGACAGGGAGAGATATACGAGCAGTACTTC. This gives the protein CASSLGQGEIYEQYF.